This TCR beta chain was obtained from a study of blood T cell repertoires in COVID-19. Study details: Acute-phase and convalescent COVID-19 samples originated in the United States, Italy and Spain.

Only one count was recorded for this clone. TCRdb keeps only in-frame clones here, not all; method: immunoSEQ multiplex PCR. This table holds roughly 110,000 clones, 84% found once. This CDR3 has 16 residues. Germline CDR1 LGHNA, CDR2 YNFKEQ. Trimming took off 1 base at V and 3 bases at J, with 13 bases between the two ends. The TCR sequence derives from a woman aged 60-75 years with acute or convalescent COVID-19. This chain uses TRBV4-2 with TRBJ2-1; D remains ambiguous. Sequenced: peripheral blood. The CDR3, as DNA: TGTGCCAGCAGCCAAGGGTTGTTGGAGATCTACAATGAGCAGTTCTTC. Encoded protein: CASSQGLLEIYNEQFF.